Following are 8 T cell receptor beta chains from one sample sequenced in a study of T-cell reconstitution after alpha-beta-depleted transplantation in children. Preparing the TCRbeta library involved the use of unique molecular identifiers. TCRdb reprocessed the PCR reads via MiXCR and lists one record per CDR3 protein. The sample lists 550,000 to 600,000 distinct CDR3 sequences, roughly 23% seen once, with 12% to 15% in the top ten. This sample comprised PBMCs, mostly from graft donor cells, obtained 360 days after TCRalphabeta/CD19-depleted stem cell transplant. Every receptor here comes from a boy in the first two years of life who had a stem cell transplant for acute myeloid leukemia, so the T cells may come from the graft donor.

V usage is TRBV12-3 or TRBV12-4 and J usage is TRBJ2-3; TRBD1 or TRBD2 may be the D gene (5 bases each). Trimming cost V 6 bases and J 2 bases, with 24 bases left between them. CDR3 size: 18 residues. CDR3 sequence (DNA): TGTGCCAGCAGACGACCGCCCGGGGCAGGCCCCTTCACAGATACGCAGTATTTT. It encodes CASRRPPGAGPFTDTQYF.

This clonotype was seen a few times. V and J are TRBV29-1 and TRBJ2-2; 7 bases align to TRBD2. J lost 4 bases, V lost 4 bases, and 9 bases had no gene match. Germline V gene lookup returns CDR1 SQVTM and CDR2 ANQGSEA. The CDR3 has 15 residues. The CDR3 region is CSVAVGGFGTGELFF. For the CDR3, the DNA is TGCAGCGTTGCGGTGGGGGGGTTTGGCACCGGGGAGCTGTTTTTT.

CDR3 sequence reads: CASSTSGPSTEAFF. DNA for the CDR3: TGCGCCAGCAGCACATCCGGACCCAGCACTGAAGCTTTCTTT. J is TRBJ1-1 and V is TRBV5-1; D remains ambiguous. The CDR3 covers 14 residues. Germline CDR1 reads SGHRS; CDR2 reads YFSETQ. Trimming cost V 4 bases and J 4 bases, with 14 bases left between them.

The genes are TRBV27 and TRBJ2-5; 7 positions agree with TRBD1. V gave up 1 base and J gave up 5 bases; unmatched junction bases: 4. Germline assignment: CDR1 MNHEY and CDR2 SMNVEV (reference sequence). This CDR3 has 14 amino acids. CDR3 nucleotide sequence: TGTGCCAGCAGTTTATGGGGCAGGGGGGAGACCCAGTACTTC. Translation: CASSLWGRGETQYF.

This clonotype was seen more than once but under ten times. The chain is built from TRBV20-1 and TRBJ2-7, with 8 bases identical to TRBD1. Germline CDR1 DFQATT, CDR2 SNEGSKA (reference sequence). J lost 2 bases, V lost 2 bases, and 5 bases had no gene match. The CDR3 loop spans 14 amino acids. The CDR3 bases are TGCAGTGCTAGACCCAGGGGGCTACCCTACGAGCAGTACTTC. Protein sequence: CSARPRGLPYEQYF.

This clonotype was observed at least ten times. V is TRBV29-1 and J is TRBJ1-5, with D possibly matching TRBD1 (5 bases). Germline CDR1 is SQVTM and CDR2 is ANQGSEA. The CDR3 extends over 14 amino acids. Trimming took off 6 bases at V and 9 bases at J, with 21 bases between the two ends. CDR3 sequence reads: CSVGERQGVGPQHF. In nucleotides, the CDR3 is TGCAGCGTGGGGGAGAGGCAGGGCGTTGGGCCCCAGCATTTT.

This clonotype was recorded a few times. The rearrangement links TRBV5-6 to TRBJ2-2; the D is unclear. Trimming left V 4 bases short and J 3 bases short, with 16 bases between. Germline V gene sequence: CDR1 SGHDT, CDR2 YYEEEE. The CDR3 has 16 residues. The CDR3 protein is CASSRTNSGDTGELFF. Here the CDR3 DNA reads TGTGCCAGCAGCAGAACCAACAGTGGGGACACCGGGGAGCTGTTTTTT.

This clonotype showed up just a few times. The V call is TRBV24-1, the J call TRBJ2-7; D not certain. The CDR3 is 14 residues long. Germline V gives CDR1 KGHDR, CDR2 SFDVKD. V was pared by 3 bases and J by 7 bases, with 15 bases between. In DNA form, the CDR3 reads TGTGCCACCAGTGATCCTCTTGTGGGCGGTGAGCAGTACTTC. Its protein product is CATSDPLVGGEQYF.